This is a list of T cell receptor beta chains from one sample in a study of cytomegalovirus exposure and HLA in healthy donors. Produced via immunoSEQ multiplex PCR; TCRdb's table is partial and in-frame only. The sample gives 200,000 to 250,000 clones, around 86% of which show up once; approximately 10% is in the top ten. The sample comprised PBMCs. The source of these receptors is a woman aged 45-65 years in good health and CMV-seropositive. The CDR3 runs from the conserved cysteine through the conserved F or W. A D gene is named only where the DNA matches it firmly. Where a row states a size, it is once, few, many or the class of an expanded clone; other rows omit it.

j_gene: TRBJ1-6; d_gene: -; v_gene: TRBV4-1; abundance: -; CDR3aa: CASSPNHFSYNSPLHF; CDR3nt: TGCGCCAGCAGCCCGAACCACTTCTCCTATAATTCACCCCTCCACTTT
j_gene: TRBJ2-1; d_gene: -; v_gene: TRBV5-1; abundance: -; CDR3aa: CASSFDRWGGNEQFF; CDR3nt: TGCGCCAGCAGCTTCGACAGGTGGGGTGGCAATGAGCAGTTCTTC
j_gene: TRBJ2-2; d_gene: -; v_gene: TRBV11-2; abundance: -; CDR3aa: CASTPSPGELFF; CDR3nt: TGTGCCAGCACCCCTAGTCCCGGGGAGCTGTTTTTT
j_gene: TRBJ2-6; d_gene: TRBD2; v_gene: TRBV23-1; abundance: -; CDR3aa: CASSHPGGGGLSSGANVLTF; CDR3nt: TGCGCCAGCAGTCATCCCGGGGGCGGGGGGTTAAGCTCTGGGGCCAACGTCCTGACTTTC
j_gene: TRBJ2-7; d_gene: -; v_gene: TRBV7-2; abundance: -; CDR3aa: CASSIGSGFEQYF; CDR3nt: TGTGCCAGCAGCATTGGGTCCGGGTTCGAGCAGTACTTC
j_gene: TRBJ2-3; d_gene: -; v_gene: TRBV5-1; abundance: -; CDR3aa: CASRVQGSTDTQYF; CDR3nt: TGCGCCAGCAGGGTTCAGGGGTCCACAGATACGCAGTATTTT
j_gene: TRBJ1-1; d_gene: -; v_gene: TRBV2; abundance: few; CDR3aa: CASRGGRNTEAFF; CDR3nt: TGTGCCAGCAGGGGGGGGAGGAACACTGAAGCTTTCTTT
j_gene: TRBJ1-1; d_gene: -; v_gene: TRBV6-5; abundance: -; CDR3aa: CASSYDFGDRTEAFF; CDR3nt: TGTGCCAGCAGTTACGATTTCGGGGATCGCACTGAAGCTTTCTTT
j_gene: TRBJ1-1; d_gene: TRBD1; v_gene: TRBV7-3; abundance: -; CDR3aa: CASSFLPLDRGGTEAFF; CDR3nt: TGTGCCAGCAGCTTCCTCCCTTTGGACAGGGGTGGCACTGAAGCTTTCTTT
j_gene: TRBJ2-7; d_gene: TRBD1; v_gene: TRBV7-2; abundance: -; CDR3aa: CASSLASGTGTYEQYF; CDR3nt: TGTGCCAGCAGCTTAGCGTCGGGGACAGGAACCTACGAGCAGTACTTC
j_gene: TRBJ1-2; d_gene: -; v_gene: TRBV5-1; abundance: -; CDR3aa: CASSLSSKQNNYGYTF; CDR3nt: TGCGCCAGCAGCCTGAGTTCCAAGCAAAACAACTATGGCTACACCTTC
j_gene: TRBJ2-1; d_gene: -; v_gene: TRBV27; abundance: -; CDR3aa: CASSGLNLYNEQFF; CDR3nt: TGTGCCAGCTCTGGGCTAAATCTTTACAATGAGCAGTTCTTC
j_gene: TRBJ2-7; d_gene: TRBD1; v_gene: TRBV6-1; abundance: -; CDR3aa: CASTRQGQGPYEQYF; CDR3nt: TGTGCCAGCACAAGGCAGGGACAGGGGCCCTACGAGCAGTACTTC
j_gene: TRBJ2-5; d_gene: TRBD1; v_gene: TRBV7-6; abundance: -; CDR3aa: CASSLAGQGPMPQYF; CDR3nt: TGTGCCAGCAGCTTAGCTGGACAGGGGCCGATGCCCCAGTACTTC
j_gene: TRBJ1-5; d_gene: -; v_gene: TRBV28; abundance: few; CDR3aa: CASNTGLSQPQHF; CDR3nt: TGTGCCAGCAACACAGGGTTAAGTCAGCCCCAGCATTTT
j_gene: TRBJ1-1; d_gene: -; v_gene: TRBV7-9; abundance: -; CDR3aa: CASSPAQGNTEAFF; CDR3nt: TGTGCCAGCAGCCCCGCCCAGGGGAACACTGAAGCTTTCTTT
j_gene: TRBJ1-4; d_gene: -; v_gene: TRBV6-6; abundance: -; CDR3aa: CASSYSQALNEKLFF; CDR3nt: TGTGCCAGCAGTTACTCGCAGGCCCTTAATGAAAAACTGTTTTTT
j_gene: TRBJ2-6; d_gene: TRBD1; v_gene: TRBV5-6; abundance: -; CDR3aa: CASSPWDSVPMGANVLTF; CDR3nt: TGTGCCAGCAGCCCGTGGGACAGCGTTCCTATGGGGGCCAACGTCCTGACTTTC
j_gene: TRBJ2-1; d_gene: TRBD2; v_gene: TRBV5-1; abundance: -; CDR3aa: CASSLVLAGTDEQFF; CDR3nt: TGCGCCAGCAGCTTGGTTCTAGCGGGGACCGATGAGCAGTTCTTC
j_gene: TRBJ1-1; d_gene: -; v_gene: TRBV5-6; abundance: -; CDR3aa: CASSLVGATEAFF; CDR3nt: TGTGCCAGCAGCTTGGTAGGGGCCACTGAAGCTTTCTTT
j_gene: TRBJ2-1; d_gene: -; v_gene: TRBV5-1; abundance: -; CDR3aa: CASSLWGPDYNEQFF; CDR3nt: TGCGCCAGCAGCTTGTGGGGGCCCGATTACAATGAGCAGTTCTTC
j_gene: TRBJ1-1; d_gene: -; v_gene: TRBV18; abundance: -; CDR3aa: CASSPPGKGSTEAFF; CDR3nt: TGTGCCAGCTCACCACCCGGGAAAGGGAGCACTGAAGCTTTCTTT
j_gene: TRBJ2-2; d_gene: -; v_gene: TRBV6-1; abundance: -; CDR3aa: CASKGGGQNTGELFF; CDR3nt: TGTGCCAGCAAAGGGGGGGGGCAGAACACCGGGGAGCTGTTTTTT
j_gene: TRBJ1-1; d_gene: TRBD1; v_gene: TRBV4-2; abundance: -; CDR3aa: CASSQVGGAGTEAFF; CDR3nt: TGTGCCAGCAGCCAGGTAGGGGGCGCCGGCACTGAAGCTTTCTTT
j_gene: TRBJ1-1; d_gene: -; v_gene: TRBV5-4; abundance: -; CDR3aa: CASSLGSYLNTEAFF; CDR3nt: TGTGCCAGCAGCTTGGGCAGTTATTTGAACACTGAAGCTTTCTTT
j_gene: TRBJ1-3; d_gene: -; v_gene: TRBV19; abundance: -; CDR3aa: CASSPWTVSGNTIYF; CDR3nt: TGTGCCAGTAGTCCATGGACAGTCTCTGGAAACACCATATATTTT
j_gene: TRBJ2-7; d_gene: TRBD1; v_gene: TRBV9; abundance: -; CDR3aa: CASSGETGQGVYEQYF; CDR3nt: TGTGCCAGCAGCGGAGAAACGGGACAGGGGGTATACGAGCAGTACTTC
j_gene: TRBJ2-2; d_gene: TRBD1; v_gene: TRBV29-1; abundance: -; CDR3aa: CSVEATGQGDTGELFF; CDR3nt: TGCAGCGTTGAGGCTACGGGACAGGGTGACACCGGGGAGCTGTTTTTT
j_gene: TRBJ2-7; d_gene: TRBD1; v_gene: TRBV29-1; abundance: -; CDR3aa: CSVHLTGDPYEQYF; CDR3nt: TGCAGCGTTCACCTTACAGGGGACCCCTACGAGCAGTACTTC
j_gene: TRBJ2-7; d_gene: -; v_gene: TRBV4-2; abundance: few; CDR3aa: CASSQETYSYEQYF; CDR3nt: TGTGCCAGCAGCCAAGAAACTTACTCCTACGAGCAGTACTTC
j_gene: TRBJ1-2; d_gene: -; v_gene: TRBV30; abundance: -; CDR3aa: CASRNYGYTF; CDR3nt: TGTGCCTCCAGAAACTATGGCTACACCTTC
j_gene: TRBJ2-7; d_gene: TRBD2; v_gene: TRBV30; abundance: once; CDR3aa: CAWSVTTRLAGTKYF; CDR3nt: TGTGCCTGGAGTGTAACCACCCGGCTAGCGGGGACGAAGTACTTC
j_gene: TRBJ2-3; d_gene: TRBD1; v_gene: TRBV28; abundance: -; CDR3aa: CAINPETGGRTDTQYF; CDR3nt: TGTGCCATCAACCCCGAGACAGGGGGTCGCACAGATACGCAGTATTTT
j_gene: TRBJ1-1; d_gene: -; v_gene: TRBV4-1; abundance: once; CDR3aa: CASSQGRAGRLTEAFF; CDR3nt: TGCGCCAGCAGCCAAGGTCGAGCAGGGCGGCTCACTGAAGCTTTCTTT
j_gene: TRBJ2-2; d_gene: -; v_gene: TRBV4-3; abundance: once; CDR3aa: CASSQGGQGTGELFF; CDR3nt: TGCGCCAGCAGCCAGGGAGGCCAGGGAACCGGGGAGCTGTTTTTT
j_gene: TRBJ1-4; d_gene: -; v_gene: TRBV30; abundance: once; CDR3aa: CAWRTTTGNNEKLFF; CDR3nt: TGTGCCTGGAGGACTACTACAGGGAATAATGAAAAACTGTTTTTT
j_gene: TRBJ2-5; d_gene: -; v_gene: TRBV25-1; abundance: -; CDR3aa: CASSFRDIKETQYF; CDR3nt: TGTGCCAGCAGTTTTCGGGACATAAAAGAGACCCAGTACTTC
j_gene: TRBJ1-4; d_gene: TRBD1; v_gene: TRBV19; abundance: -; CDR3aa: CASRAGQGWNEKLFF; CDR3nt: TGTGCCAGTAGGGCAGGACAGGGGTGGAATGAAAAACTGTTTTTT
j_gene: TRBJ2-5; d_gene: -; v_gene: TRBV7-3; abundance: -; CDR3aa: CASSLTAQETQYF; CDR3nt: TGTGCCAGCAGCTTGACAGCACAAGAGACCCAGTACTTC
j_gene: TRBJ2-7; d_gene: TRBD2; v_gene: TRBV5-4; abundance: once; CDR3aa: CASSRTSRSGEQYF; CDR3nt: TGTGCCAGCAGCCGGACTAGCCGATCGGGCGAGCAGTACTTC
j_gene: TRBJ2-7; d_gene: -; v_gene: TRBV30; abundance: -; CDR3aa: CAWNKRGNYEQYF; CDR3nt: TGTGCCTGGAACAAACGGGGGAATTACGAGCAGTACTTC
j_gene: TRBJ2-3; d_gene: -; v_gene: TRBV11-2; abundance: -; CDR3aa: CASRVIGAGAPDTQYF; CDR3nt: TGTGCCAGCAGGGTCATAGGGGCGGGGGCCCCAGATACGCAGTATTTT
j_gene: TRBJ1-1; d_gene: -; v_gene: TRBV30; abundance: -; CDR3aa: CAWSIQGGTEAFF; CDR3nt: TGTGCCTGGAGTATACAGGGCGGCACTGAAGCTTTCTTT
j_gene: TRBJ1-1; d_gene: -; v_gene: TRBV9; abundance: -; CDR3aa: CASSLQGLGTEAFF; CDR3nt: TGTGCCAGCAGCTTACAGGGCTTGGGCACTGAAGCTTTCTTT
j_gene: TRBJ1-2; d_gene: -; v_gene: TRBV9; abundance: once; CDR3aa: CASSVGGFSGYGYTF; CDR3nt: TGTGCCAGCAGCGTAGGGGGATTCAGCGGCTATGGCTACACCTTC
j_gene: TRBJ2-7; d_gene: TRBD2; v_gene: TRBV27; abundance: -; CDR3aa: CASSLSLAGGPYEQYF; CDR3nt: TGTGCCAGCAGTTTAAGTCTAGCGGGGGGGCCCTACGAGCAGTACTTC
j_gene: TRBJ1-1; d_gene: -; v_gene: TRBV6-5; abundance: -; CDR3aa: CASREGNLNTEAFF; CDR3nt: TGTGCCAGCAGAGAGGGTAATTTGAACACTGAAGCTTTCTTT
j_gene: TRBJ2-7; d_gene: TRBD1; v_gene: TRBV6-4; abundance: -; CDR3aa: CASSDSDRGKQYF; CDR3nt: TGTGCCAGCAGTGACTCGGACAGGGGGAAGCAGTACTTC
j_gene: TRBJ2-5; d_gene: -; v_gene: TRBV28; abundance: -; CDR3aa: CASSLNRAQYF; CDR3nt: TGTGCCAGCAGTTTAAATCGGGCCCAGTACTTC
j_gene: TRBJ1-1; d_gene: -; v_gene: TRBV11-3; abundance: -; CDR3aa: CASSLGRGTEAFF; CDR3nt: TGTGCCAGCAGCTTAGGCCGAGGGACTGAAGCTTTCTTT
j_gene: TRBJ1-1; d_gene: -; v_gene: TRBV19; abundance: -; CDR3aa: CAAGMNTEAFF; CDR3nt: TGTGCCGCGGGAATGAACACTGAAGCTTTCTTT
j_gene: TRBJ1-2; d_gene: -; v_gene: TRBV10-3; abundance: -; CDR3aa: CAISESNRGGYYGYTF; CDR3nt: TGTGCCATCAGTGAGTCGAATAGGGGGGGGTACTATGGCTACACCTTC
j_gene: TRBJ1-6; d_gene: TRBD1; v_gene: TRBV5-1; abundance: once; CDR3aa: CASSLGLWRDRESPLHF; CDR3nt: TGCGCCAGCAGCTTGGGGTTGTGGAGGGACAGGGAATCACCCCTCCACTTT
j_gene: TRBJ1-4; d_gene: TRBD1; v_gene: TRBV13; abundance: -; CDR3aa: CASSPRKPPDRGDEKLFF; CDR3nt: TGTGCCAGCAGTCCCCGAAAACCGCCCGACAGGGGAGATGAAAAACTGTTTTTT
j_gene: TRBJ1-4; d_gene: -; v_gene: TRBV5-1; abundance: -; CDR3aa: CASSIGTGQAGEKLFF; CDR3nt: TGCGCCAGCAGCATTGGGACGGGCCAGGCGGGAGAAAAACTGTTTTTT
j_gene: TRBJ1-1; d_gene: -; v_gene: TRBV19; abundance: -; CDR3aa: CASSVEIDRPTEAFF; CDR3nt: TGTGCCAGTAGTGTTGAAATCGACAGGCCAACTGAAGCTTTCTTT
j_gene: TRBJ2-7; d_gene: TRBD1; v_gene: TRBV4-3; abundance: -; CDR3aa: CASARTGAMNEQYF; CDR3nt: TGCGCCAGCGCCCGGACAGGGGCAATGAACGAGCAGTACTTC
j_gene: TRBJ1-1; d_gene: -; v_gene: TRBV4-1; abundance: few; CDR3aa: CASSQEGGPGMNTEAFF; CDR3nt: TGCGCCAGCAGCCAAGAAGGAGGGCCGGGTATGAACACTGAAGCTTTCTTT
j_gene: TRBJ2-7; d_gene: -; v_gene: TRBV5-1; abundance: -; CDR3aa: CASSLAPTSSYEQYF; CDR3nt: TGCGCCAGCAGCTTGGCACCGACAAGCTCCTACGAGCAGTACTTC
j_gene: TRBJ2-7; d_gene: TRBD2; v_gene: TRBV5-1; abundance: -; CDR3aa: CASSSGLAGASYEQYF; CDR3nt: TGCGCCAGCAGCTCGGGACTAGCGGGGGCCTCCTACGAGCAGTACTTC